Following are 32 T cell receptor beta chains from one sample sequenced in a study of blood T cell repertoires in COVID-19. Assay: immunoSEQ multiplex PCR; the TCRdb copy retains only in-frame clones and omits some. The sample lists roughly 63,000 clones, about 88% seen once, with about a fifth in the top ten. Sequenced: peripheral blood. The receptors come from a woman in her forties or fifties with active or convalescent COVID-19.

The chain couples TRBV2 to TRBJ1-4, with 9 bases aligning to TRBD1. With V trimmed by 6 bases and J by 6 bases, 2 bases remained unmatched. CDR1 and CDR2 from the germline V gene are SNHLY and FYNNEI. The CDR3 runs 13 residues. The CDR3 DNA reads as TGTGCCAGCAGGAGGGACAGGGATGAAAAACTGTTTTTT. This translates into CASRRDRDEKLFF. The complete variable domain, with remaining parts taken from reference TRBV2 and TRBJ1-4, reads EPEVTQTPSHQVTQMGQEVILRCVPISNHLYFYWYRQILGQKVEFLVSFYNNEISEKSEIFDDQFSVERPDGSNFTLKIRSTKLEDSAMYFCASRRDRDEKLFFGSGTQLSVL.

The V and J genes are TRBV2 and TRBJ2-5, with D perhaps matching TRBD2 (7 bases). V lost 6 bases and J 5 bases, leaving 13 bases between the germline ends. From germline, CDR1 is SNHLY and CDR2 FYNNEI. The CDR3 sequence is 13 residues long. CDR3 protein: CASRSGTQETQYF. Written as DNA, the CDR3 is TGTGCCAGCAGGAGCGGGACACAGGAGACCCAGTACTTC.

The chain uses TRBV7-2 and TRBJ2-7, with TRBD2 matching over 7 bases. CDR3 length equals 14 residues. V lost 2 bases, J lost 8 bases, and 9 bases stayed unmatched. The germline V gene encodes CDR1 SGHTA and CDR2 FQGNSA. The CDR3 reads CASSLKSGGGKQYF. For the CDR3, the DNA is TGTGCCAGCAGCTTAAAATCAGGCGGGGGAAAGCAGTACTTC. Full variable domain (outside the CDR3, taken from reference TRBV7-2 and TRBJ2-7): GAGVSQSPSNKVTEKGKDVELRCDPISGHTALYWYRQSLGQGLEFLIYFQGNSAPDKSGLPSDRFSAERTGGSVSTLTIQRTQQEDSAVYLCASSLKSGGGKQYFGPGTRLTVT.

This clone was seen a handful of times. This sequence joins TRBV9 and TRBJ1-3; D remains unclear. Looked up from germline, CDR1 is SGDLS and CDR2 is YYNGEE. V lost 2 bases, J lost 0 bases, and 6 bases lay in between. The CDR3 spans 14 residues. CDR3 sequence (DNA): TGTGCCAGCAGCGTTACAGACTCTGGAAACACCATATATTTT. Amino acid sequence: CASSVTDSGNTIYF.

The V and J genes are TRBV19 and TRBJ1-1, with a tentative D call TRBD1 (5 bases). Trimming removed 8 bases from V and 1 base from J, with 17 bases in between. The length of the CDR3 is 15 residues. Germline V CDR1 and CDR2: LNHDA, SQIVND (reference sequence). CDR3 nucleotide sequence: TGTGCCAGTGGCTATACTTCAACAGGGAACACTGAAGCTTTCTTT. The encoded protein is CASGYTSTGNTEAFF.

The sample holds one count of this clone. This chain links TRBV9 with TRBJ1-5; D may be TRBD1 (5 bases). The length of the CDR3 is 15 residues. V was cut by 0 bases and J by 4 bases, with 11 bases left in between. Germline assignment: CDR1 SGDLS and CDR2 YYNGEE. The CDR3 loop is CASSVGGGANQPQHF. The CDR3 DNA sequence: TGTGCCAGCAGCGTAGGTGGTGGGGCAAATCAGCCCCAGCATTTT.

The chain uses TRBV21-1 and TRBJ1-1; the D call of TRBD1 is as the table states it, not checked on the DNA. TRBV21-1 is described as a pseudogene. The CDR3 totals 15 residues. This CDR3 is CASSPRTGMNTEAFF. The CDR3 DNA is TGTGCCAGCAGTCCTCGAACAGGAATGAACACTGAAGCTTTCTTT.

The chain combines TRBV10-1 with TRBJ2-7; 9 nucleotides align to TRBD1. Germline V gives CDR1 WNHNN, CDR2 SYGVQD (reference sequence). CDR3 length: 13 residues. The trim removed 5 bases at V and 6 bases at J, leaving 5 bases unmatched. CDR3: CASSIGQGSEQYF. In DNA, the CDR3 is TGCGCCAGCAGTATTGGACAGGGGTCCGAGCAGTACTTC.

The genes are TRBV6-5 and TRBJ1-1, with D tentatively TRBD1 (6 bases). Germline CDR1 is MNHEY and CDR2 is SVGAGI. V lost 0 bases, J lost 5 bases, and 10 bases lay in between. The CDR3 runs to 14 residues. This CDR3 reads CASSYSGQGTEAFF. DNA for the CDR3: TGTGCCAGCAGTTACTCGGGGCAGGGGACTGAAGCTTTCTTT.

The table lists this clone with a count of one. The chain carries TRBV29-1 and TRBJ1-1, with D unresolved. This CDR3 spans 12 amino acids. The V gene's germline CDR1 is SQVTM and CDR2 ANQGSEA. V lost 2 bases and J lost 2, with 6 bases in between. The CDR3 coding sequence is TGCAGCGTTGAAACAGATAACACTGAAGCTTTCTTT. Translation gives CSVETDNTEAFF.

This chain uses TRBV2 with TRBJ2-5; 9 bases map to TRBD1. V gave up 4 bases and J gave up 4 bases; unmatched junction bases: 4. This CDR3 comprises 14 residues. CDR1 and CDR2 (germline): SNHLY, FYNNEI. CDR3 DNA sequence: TGTGCCAGCAGTGGACAGGGGGTTAGAGAGACCCAGTACTTC. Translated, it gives CASSGQGVRETQYF.

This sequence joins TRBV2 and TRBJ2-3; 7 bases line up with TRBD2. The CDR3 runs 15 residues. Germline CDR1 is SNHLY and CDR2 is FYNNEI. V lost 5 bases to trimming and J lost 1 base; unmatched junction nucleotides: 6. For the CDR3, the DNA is TGTGCCAGCAGTCTAGGGAGGGAGGGCACAGATACGCAGTATTTT. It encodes CASSLGREGTDTQYF.

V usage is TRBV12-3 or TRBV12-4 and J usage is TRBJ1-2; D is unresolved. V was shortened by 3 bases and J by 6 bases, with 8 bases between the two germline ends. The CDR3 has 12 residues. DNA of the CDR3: TGTGCCAGCAGTTTGGGGAGGGATGGCTACACCTTC. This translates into CASSLGRDGYTF.

The CDR3 loop reads CSVARLAESSYEQYF. CDR3 sequence (DNA): TGCAGCGTTGCTCGACTAGCGGAAAGCTCCTACGAGCAGTACTTC. The chain carries TRBV29-1 and TRBJ2-7; 9 nucleotides align to TRBD2. V trimming: 4 bases; J trimming: 0 bases; junction bases outside the gene matches: 7. Looked up from germline, CDR1 is SQVTM and CDR2 is ANQGSEA. The CDR3 contains 15 residues.

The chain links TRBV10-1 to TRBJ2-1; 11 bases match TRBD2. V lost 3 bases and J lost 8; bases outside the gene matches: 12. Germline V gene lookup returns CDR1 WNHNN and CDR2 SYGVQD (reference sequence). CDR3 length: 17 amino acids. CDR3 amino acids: CASSDTSGRMVGDEQFF. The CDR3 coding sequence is TGCGCCAGCAGTGATACTAGCGGGAGAATGGTCGGGGATGAGCAGTTCTTC.

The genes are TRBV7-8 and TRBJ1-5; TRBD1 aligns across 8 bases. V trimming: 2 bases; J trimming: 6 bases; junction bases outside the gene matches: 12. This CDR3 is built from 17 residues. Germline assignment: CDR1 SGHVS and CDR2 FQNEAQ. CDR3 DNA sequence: TGTGCCAGCAGCTTATTACAGGGGGTGAGTCGGGCTCAGCCCCAGCATTTT. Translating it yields CASSLLQGVSRAQPQHF.

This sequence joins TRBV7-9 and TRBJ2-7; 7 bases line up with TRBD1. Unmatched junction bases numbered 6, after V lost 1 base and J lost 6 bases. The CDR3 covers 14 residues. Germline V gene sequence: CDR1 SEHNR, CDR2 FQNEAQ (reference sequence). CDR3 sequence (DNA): TGTGCCAGCAGCTTAGAAAAGACAGGGTCCGAGCAGTACTTC. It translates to CASSLEKTGSEQYF.

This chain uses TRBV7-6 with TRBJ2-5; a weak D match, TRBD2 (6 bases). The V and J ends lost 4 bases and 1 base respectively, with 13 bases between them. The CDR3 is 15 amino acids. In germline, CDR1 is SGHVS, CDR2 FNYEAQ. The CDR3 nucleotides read TGTGCCAGCAGCTGGGGATTAGCGGTCCAAGAGACCCAGTACTTC. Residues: CASSWGLAVQETQYF.

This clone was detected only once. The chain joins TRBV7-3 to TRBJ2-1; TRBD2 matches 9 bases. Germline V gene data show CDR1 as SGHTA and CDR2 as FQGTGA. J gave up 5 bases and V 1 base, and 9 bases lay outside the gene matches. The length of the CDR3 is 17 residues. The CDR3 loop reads CASSLIARASGDNEQFF. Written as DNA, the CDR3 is TGTGCCAGCAGCTTAATTGCCCGGGCTAGCGGGGACAATGAGCAGTTCTTC.

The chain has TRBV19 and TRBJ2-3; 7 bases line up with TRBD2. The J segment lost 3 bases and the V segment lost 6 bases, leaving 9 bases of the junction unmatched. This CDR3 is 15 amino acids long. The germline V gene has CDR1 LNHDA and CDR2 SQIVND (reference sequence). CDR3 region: CASSSVAGSTDTQYF. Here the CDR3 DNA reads TGTGCCAGTAGCTCGGTAGCGGGCAGTACAGATACGCAGTATTTT.

The CDR3 bases are TGTGCCAGCAGTGAAGCGCAGGGGACACCCCTTACCGGTGAGCAGTTCTTC. It is translated as CASSEAQGTPLTGEQFF. The rearrangement uses TRBV2 and TRBJ2-1; D possibly corresponds to TRBD1 (6 bases). Trimming removed 0 bases from V and 9 bases from J, with 21 bases in between. CDR1 SNHLY and CDR2 FYNNEI come from the germline V gene. CDR3 length equals 17 residues.

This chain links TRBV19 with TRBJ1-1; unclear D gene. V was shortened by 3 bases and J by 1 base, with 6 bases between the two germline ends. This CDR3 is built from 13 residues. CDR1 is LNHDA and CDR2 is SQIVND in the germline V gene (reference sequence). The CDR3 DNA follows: TGTGCCAGTAGTATTCTACGGAACACTGAAGCTTTCTTT. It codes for CASSILRNTEAFF.

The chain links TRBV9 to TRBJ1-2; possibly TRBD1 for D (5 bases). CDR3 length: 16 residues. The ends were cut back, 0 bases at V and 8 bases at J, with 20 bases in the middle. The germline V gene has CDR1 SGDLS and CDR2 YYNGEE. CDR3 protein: CASSVGGTLNRGGYTF. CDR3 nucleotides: TGTGCCAGCAGCGTAGGGGGCACCCTTAACAGAGGAGGCTACACCTTC. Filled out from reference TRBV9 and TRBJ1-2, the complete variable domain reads DSGVTQTPKHLITATGQRVTLRCSPRSGDLSVYWYQQSLDQGLQFLIQYYNGEERAKGNILERFSAQQFPDLHSELNLSSLELGDSALYFCASSVGGTLNRGGYTFGSGTRLTVV.

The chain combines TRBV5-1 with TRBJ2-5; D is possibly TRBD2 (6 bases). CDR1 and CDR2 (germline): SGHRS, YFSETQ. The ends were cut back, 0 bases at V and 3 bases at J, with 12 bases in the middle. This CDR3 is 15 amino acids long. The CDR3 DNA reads TGCGCCAGCAGCTTGGAACGCGGGATCGAAGAGACCCAGTACTTC. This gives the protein CASSLERGIEETQYF.

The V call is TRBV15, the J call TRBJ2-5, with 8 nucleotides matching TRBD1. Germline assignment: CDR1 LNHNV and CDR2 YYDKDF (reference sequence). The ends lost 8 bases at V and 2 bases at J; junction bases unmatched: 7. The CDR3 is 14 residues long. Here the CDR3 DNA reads TGTGCCACCGGACAGGGCCGAACTCAAGAGACCCAGTACTTC. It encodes CATGQGRTQETQYF.

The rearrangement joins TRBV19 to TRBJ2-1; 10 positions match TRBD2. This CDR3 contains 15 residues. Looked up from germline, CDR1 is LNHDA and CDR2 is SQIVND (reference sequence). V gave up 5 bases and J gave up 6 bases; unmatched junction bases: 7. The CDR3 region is CASSSSGRALNEQFF. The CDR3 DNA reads TGTGCCAGTAGTTCCAGCGGGAGGGCCCTCAATGAGCAGTTCTTC.

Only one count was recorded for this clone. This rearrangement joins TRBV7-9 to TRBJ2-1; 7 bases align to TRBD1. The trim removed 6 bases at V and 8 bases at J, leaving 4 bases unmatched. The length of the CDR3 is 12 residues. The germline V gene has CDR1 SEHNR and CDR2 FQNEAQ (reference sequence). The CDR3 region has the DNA TGTGCCAGCAGAAAGACAGGGTATGAGCAGTTCTTC. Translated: CASRKTGYEQFF.

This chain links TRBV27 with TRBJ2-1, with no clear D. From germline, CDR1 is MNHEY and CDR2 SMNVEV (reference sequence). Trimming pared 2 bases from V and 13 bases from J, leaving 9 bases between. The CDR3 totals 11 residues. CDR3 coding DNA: TGTGCCAGCAGTTTAGGCCTTCTTCAGTTCTTC. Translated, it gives CASSLGLLQFF.

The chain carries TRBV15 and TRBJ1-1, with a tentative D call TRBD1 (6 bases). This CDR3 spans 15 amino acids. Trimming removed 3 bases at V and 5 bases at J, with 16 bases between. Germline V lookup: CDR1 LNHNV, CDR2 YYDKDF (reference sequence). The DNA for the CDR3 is TGTGCCACCAGCAGGGCTACAGGGATGGGGACTGAAGCTTTCTTT. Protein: CATSRATGMGTEAFF.

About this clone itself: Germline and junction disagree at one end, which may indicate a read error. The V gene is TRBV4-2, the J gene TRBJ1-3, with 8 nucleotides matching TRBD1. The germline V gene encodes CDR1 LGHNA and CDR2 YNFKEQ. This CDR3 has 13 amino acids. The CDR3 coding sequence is TGTGCCAGCAGCCAAGGGGGTGGAGGACAGGGATTTTTT. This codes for CASSQGGGGQGFF.

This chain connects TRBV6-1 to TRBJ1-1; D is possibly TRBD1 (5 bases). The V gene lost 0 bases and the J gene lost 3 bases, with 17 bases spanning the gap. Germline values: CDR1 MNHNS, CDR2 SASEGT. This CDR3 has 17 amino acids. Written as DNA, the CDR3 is TGTGCCAGCAGTGAAGCCCCTGGCTGGGGGGGGGACACTGAAGCTTTCTTT. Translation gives CASSEAPGWGGDTEAFF.

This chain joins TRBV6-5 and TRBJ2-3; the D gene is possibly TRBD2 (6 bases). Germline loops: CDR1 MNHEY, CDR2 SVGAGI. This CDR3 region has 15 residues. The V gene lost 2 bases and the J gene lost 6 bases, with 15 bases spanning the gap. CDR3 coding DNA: TGTGCCAGCAGTTACCGCAAGCGGGCTAGGGATACGCAGTATTTT. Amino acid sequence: CASSYRKRARDTQYF.